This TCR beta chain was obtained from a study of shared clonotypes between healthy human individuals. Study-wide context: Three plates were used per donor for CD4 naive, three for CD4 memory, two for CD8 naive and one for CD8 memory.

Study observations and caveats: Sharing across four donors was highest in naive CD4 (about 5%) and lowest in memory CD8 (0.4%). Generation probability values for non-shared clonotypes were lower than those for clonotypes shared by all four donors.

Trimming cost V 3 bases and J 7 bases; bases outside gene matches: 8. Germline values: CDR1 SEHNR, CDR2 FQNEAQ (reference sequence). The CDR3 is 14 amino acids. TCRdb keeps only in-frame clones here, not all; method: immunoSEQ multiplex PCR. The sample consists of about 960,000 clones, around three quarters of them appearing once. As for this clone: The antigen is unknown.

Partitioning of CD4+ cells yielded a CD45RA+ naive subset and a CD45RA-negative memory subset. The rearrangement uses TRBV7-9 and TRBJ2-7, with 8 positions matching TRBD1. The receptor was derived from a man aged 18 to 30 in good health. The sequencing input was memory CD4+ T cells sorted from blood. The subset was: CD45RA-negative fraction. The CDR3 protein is CASSFAGQVREQYF. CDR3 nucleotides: TGTGCCAGCAGCTTTGCGGGACAGGTCCGGGAGCAGTACTTC. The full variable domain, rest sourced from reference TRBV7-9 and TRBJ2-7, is DTGVSQNPRHKITKRGQNVTFRCDPISEHNRLYWYRQTLGQGPEFLTYFQNEAQLEKSRLLSDRFSAERPKGSFSTLEIQRTEQGDSAMYLCASSFAGQVREQYFGPGTRLTVT.